These T cell receptor beta chains were read from a single sample in a study of cytomegalovirus exposure and HLA in healthy donors. Libraries were prepared by immunoSEQ multiplex PCR; TCRdb keeps only in-frame clonotypes and omits some of them. The sample has approximately 170,000 clones, approximately 73% seen once. The sequenced sample consisted of PBMCs. The receptor source for this set is a woman aged 18-29 years in good health and CMV-seropositive. Both conserved end residues are part of each CDR3. A D gene is named only where the DNA matches it firmly. Part of the rows lack a size; the others show once, few, many or a class for expanded clones.

clone_size j_call d_call v_call cdr3_nt cdr3_aa
once TRBJ2-2 TRBD1 TRBV5-1 TGCGCCAGCAGGGGGGACAGCCGGAACACCGGGGAGCTGTTTTTT CASRGDSRNTGELFF
. TRBJ1-2 . TRBV7-9 TGTGCCAGCAGCTTAGCTGCAGGGAACTATGGCTACACCTTC CASSLAAGNYGYTF
. TRBJ2-3 TRBD2 TRBV12-5 TGTGCTAGTGGTCCCCGACTAGCGGGGGGCCCAGATACGCAGTATTTT CASGPRLAGGPDTQYF
. TRBJ2-2 . TRBV7-9 TGTGCCAGCAGCTTAAAGTCGGCAGGGACCGGGGAGCTGTTTTTT CASSLKSAGTGELFF
. TRBJ1-1 . TRBV5-6 TGTGCCAGCAGCCCCGGCGGCATGAACACTGAAGCTTTCTTT CASSPGGMNTEAFF
. TRBJ1-6 TRBD1 TRBV11-1 TGTGCCAGCAGCTTAGGACAGGGATTAAATTCACCCCTCCACTTT CASSLGQGLNSPLHF
. TRBJ2-3 TRBD1 TRBV7-3 TGTGCCAGCAGCTCTACAGGGGTGGGAGATACGCAGTATTTT CASSSTGVGDTQYF
. TRBJ2-6 . TRBV4-3 TGCGCCAGCAGCCAAGAATCGAGTGCTGGGGCCAACGTCCTGACTTTC CASSQESSAGANVLTF
. TRBJ2-7 . TRBV6-5 TGTGCCAGCAGTTATTCCGACAAATCCGGGCAGTACTTC CASSYSDKSGQYF
. TRBJ1-2 . TRBV5-4 TGTGCCAGCAGCGGCAGTGCTCAGGGTGCGGATGGCTACACCTTC CASSGSAQGADGYTF
. TRBJ2-3 TRBD2 TRBV7-2 TGTGCCAGCAGCTTAGCTCCTAGCGGGGGGTCTGGTGATACGCAGTATTTT CASSLAPSGGSGDTQYF
. TRBJ2-7 TRBD1 TRBV6-5 TGTGCCAGCAGTCGACAGGGGGATTGGTACGAGCAGTACTTC CASSRQGDWYEQYF
once TRBJ2-7 TRBD1 TRBV4-3 TGCGCCAGCAGCCAAGACATTGGCAGGGGGCGCGACGAGCAGTACTTC CASSQDIGRGRDEQYF
. TRBJ2-2 TRBD1 TRBV12-5 TGTGCTAGTGGGGGGACAGGGGACGGGGAGCTGTTTTTT CASGGTGDGELFF
once TRBJ2-1 . TRBV6-4 TGTGCCAGCAGTGAAGGGGCAGGGGATTCCTTTGATGAGCAGTTCTTC CASSEGAGDSFDEQFF
. TRBJ1-3 TRBD1 TRBV30 TGTGCCTGGAGTTCGACAGGGCTCGGAAACACCATATATTTT CAWSSTGLGNTIYF
. TRBJ1-1 . TRBV5-6 TGTGCCAGCAGCATGCGCCGGGACCTCAGGGGAGCTTTCTTT CASSMRRDLRGAFF
. TRBJ2-7 TRBD2 TRBV19 TGTGCCAGTAGTATTCAGCGGGGCCCGCCAAAGGAGCAGTACTTC CASSIQRGPPKEQYF
. TRBJ2-3 TRBD2 TRBV5-1 TGCGCCAGCAGCTGGACTAGCGCTACTAGCACAGATACGCAGTATTTT CASSWTSATSTDTQYF
. TRBJ1-1 . TRBV2 TGTGCCAGCAGAGGCCCGGCGGTGAACACTGAAGCTTTCTTT CASRGPAVNTEAFF
few TRBJ2-1 TRBD2 TRBV5-3 TGTGCCAGAAGCTTGGCCAATCAAGTCGGGGGGGCCAAAAATGAGCAGTTCTTC CARSLANQVGGAKNEQFF
. TRBJ2-7 TRBD1 TRBV4-1 TGCGCCAGCAGCCCAGGGAAACAGGGGGCCCCCTACGAGCAGTACTTC CASSPGKQGAPYEQYF
. TRBJ2-1 TRBD1 TRBV5-1 TGCGCCAGCAGCTTAACAGGGGGCAATGAGCAGTTCTTC CASSLTGGNEQFF